This TCR delta chain was obtained from a study of Vδ1+ human thymocytes (dated 2018 in TCRdb). A note on the overall study: As a data resource, the study described the mRNA-level TRG and TRD CDR3 repertoires of highly purified Vdelta1+ thymocytes obtained from young children. Earlier work had validated the multiplex-based CDR3 amplicon strategy against 5'RACE-based methods for generating CDR3 amplicons. Study-wide conclusions, independent of this receptor: No clustering by age or sex was observed, so analyses did not stratify donors by these variables. Although sort purity was high, approximately 20% of thymic TRD sequences were Vdelta2 (with a few Vdelta3), in contrast to the peripheral blood Vdelta1+ controls. Many TRG clonotypes were found to be shared between donors (up to roughly 7x10^3), whereas TRD repertoires were found to be essentially private (max 116 shared). The authors advised highly purified populations and single-cell validation, since unexpected Vdelta2 sequences could cause misinterpretation of bulk repertoire data. In contrast to oligoclonal peripheral blood repertoires, thymic TRG and TRD repertoires appeared to be highly polyclonal with Gaussian CDR3 length distributions.

RNA extraction was carried out with the RNeasy mini kit, and reverse transcription was then done using Superscript III. Multiplex PCR was used to generate CDR3 amplicons, with pooled V-gene forward primers and a constant-region reverse primer carrying Illumina adaptor overhangs. After gel purification, the amplicons were indexed with Nextera index primers during 7 to 8 additional PCR cycles and then purified using AMPure XP beads. Libraries were sequenced on an Illumina MiSeq with paired-end 250 bp reads, dual indexing and about 20% PhiX spike-in. Per the authors' processing: FastQC was used to quality check the reads, while ea-utils fastq-join merged the TRG read pairs. Annotation of sequences was performed with IMGT/HighV-QUEST, only productive sequences with unambiguous V-gene assignment were retained, and clonotypes were defined by identical CDR3 sequence. VDJtools 1.1.1, tcR 2.2.3, Treemap and vegan Shannon diversity in R 3.4.4 were used for downstream analysis. Clone calls in TCRdb were regenerated from the public reads with CATT, after which identical DNA sequences shared one row. TCRdb, not the original authors, processed these V and J calls. Counted in this sample were 24,000 or so delta-chain clones; approximately 32% of them appeared once. The ten largest clonotypes hold around 1.6% of the sample.

This clone was seen more than once but under ten times. Its antigen is unknown. No quality values exist for individual bases; no much larger clone is one base distant. Thymic samples were depleted of alphabeta T cells, then CD3+ TCRVdelta1+ TCRVdelta2- thymocytes were FACS-sorted. Sorted Vdelta1+ thymocyte purity ranged from about 97% to 99.6%. Thymic specimens came from several paediatric patients undergoing corrective cardiac surgery, aged from about 5 days to 16 months. After the thymic tissue was dispersed, mononuclear cells were isolated using a Histopaque-1077 density gradient. The staining antibodies were anti-TCRVdelta1 clone TS8.2, anti-TCRVdelta2 clone B6, anti-CD3 clone HIT3a and anti-TCRalphabeta clone IP26. Inclusive of the bounding cysteine and phenylalanine, the CDR3 is 19 residues long. The sequence is cut down to CDR3 DNA, 57 bases in frame from base 1. The germline V gene sets CDR1 to TSWWSYY and CDR2 to QGS. Relative to germline, V is missing 0 bases and J is missing 0 bases, with 9 bases of the junction outside any gene match.

The material sequenced was Vdelta1+ gamma-delta thymocytes from the thymus. In the paper's terms, the cell subset or site label means: FACS-sorted CD3+ TCRalphabeta- TCRVdelta1+ TCRVdelta2- thymocytes. The chain uses TRDV1 and TRDJ1; 11 central bases correspond to TRDD3. The source of this sequence is a boy less than two years old who had congenital heart surgery. The nucleotides are TGTGCTCTTGGGGAACTTGGGCCTGGGGGATACCGGTACACCGATAAACTCATCTTT. Its product reads: CALGELGPGGYRYTDKLIF.